Below, 30 T cell receptor beta chains from the same sample are listed, as sequenced in a study of T cell changes during pregnancy in multiple sclerosis. TCRdb's copy holds only in-frame clones and misses some; the assay was immunoSEQ multiplex PCR. The repertoire holds around 88,000 clones, with roughly 92% as singletons. Specimen: peripheral blood, collected in the first trimester of pregnancy. These receptors were taken from a female donor with multiple sclerosis, enrolled in a pregnancy study.

The CDR3 DNA is TGTGCCAGCAGCAAGACAGGCACAGATACGCAGTATTTT. Translating it yields CASSKTGTDTQYF. The genes are TRBV7-9 and TRBJ2-3; possibly TRBD1 for D (5 bases). Trimming shortened V by 5 bases and J by 1 base, and 7 bases separated the two germline ends. Germline V gene lookup returns CDR1 SEHNR and CDR2 FQNEAQ (reference sequence). The CDR3 covers 13 residues.

The chain is built from TRBV5-1 and TRBJ2-2; TRBD1 matches 10 bases. V trimming: 4 bases; J trimming: 6 bases; junction bases outside the gene matches: 12. The CDR3 consists of 17 residues. Germline loops: CDR1 SGHRS, CDR2 YFSETQ. CDR3 amino acids: CASSRPRDRGVPGELFF. The CDR3 nucleotides read TGCGCCAGCAGCCGCCCCCGGGACAGGGGTGTTCCCGGGGAGCTGTTTTTT.

The chain uses TRBV11-3 and TRBJ1-4, with unresolved D. The CDR3 is 17 residues long. In germline, CDR1 is SGHNT, CDR2 YENEEA. The V gene lost 0 bases and the J gene lost 3 bases, with 14 bases spanning the gap. The CDR3: CASSLDGEVESNEKLFF. CDR3 in DNA: TGTGCCAGCAGCTTAGACGGGGAGGTCGAGTCTAATGAAAAACTGTTTTTT.

The chain recombines TRBV5-4 with TRBJ1-1; weak D call: TRBD1 (5 bases). The CDR3 spans 12 residues. The V end lost 4 bases, the J end lost 4 bases, and 8 bases lay between the germline ends. Germline V CDR1 and CDR2: SGHNT, YYREEE (reference sequence). This chain's CDR3 is CASSGGGTEAFF. In DNA, the CDR3 is TGTGCCAGCAGCGGGGGGGGCACTGAAGCTTTCTTT.

This chain joins TRBV9 and TRBJ2-3, with a weak D call TRBD1 (5 bases). The germline V gene has CDR1 SGDLS and CDR2 YYNGEE. The CDR3 spans 17 residues. The V gene lost 0 bases and the J gene lost 0 bases, with 14 bases spanning the gap. Here the CDR3 DNA reads TGTGCCAGCAGCGTAGGAATTGACAGACCCAGCACAGATACGCAGTATTTT. It encodes CASSVGIDRPSTDTQYF.

This sequence joins TRBV6-1 and TRBJ2-7; 9 bases map to TRBD1. Germline CDR1 MNHNS, CDR2 SASEGT. The CDR3 spans 16 residues. Trimming at V came to 4 bases and at J to 2 bases, leaving 9 bases not matched to a gene. The DNA for the CDR3 is TGTGCCAGCAGTGTTACCCGGCGACAGGGGGCCTACGAGCAGTACTTC. Translation: CASSVTRRQGAYEQYF.

The CDR3 sequence is CASRLVGGKLRDQPQHF. CDR3 DNA sequence: TGTGCAAGTCGCTTAGTCGGAGGGAAGCTTAGGGATCAGCCCCAGCATTTT. V and J are TRBV12-2 and TRBJ1-5. TRBV12-2 is a pseudogene. CDR3 length equals 17 residues.

The V call is TRBV7-6, the J call TRBJ2-2, with D unresolved. Germline CDR1 reads SGHVS; CDR2 reads FNYEAQ. This CDR3 comprises 16 residues. Trimming removed 2 bases at V and 0 bases at J, with 10 bases between. This CDR3 reads CASSLILASNTGELFF. The DNA of the CDR3 is TGTGCCAGCAGCTTAATTTTGGCATCGAACACCGGGGAGCTGTTTTTT.

The V call is TRBV7-2, the J call TRBJ2-2; possibly TRBD2 for D (6 bases). V was cut by 6 bases and J by 3 bases, with 14 bases left in between. CDR1 is SGHTA and CDR2 is FQGNSA in the germline V gene. This CDR3 is 15 amino acids long. The CDR3 reads CASRIGTVYTGELFF. The CDR3 DNA is TGTGCCAGCAGAATCGGGACTGTCTACACCGGGGAGCTGTTTTTT. Looking up the rest from reference TRBV7-2 and TRBJ2-2 gives the full variable domain: GAGVSQSPSNKVTEKGKDVELRCDPISGHTALYWYRQSLGQGLEFLIYFQGNSAPDKSGLPSDRFSAERTGGSVSTLTIQRTQQEDSAVYLCASRIGTVYTGELFFGEGSRLTVL.

The V call is TRBV6-5, the J call TRBJ2-1, with 8 bases lining up with TRBD2. Trimming at V came to 0 bases and at J to 6 bases, leaving 1 base not matched to a gene. This CDR3 is built from 14 residues. Germline V gives CDR1 MNHEY, CDR2 SVGAGI. The CDR3 nucleotides read TGTGCCAGCAGTTACTCAGCGGGGGTCAATGAGCAGTTCTTC. This translates into CASSYSAGVNEQFF.

The chain joins TRBV6-6 to TRBJ2-2; the D is unclear. V was pared by 3 bases and J by 3 bases, with 5 bases between. This CDR3 is 13 amino acids long. Germline V lookup: CDR1 MNHNY, CDR2 SVGAGI (reference sequence). The CDR3 region is CASSYIYTGELFF. The CDR3 DNA reads as TGTGCCAGCAGTTATATCTACACCGGGGAGCTGTTTTTT.

The rearrangement uses TRBV7-3 and TRBJ2-3; TRBD2 matches 10 bases. The germline CDR1 and CDR2 sequences are SGHTA and FQGTGA. V was clipped by 2 bases and J by 5 bases; unmatched bases: 7. The CDR3 is made up of 16 amino acids. CDR3 coding DNA: TGTGCCAGCAGCTTATCTAGCGGGGGTGAGGGAGATACGCAGTATTTT. This translates into CASSLSSGGEGDTQYF.

The chain is built from TRBV28 and TRBJ1-6; D is uncertain. V was trimmed by 2 bases and J by 10 bases, leaving 12 bases between them. Germline values: CDR1 MDHEN, CDR2 SYDVKM. CDR3 length equals 14 residues. CDR3 loop: CASSLVLSRSPLHF. The CDR3 DNA sequence: TGTGCCAGCAGTTTAGTTCTCTCGAGGTCACCCCTCCACTTT.

The V and J genes are TRBV6-4 and TRBJ2-1; 12 bases match TRBD2. J gave up 7 bases and V 5 bases, and 0 bases lay outside the gene matches. CDR1 is MRHNA and CDR2 is SNTAGT in the germline V gene. The CDR3 is made up of 13 amino acids. CDR3 protein: CASSTSGGNEQFF. The DNA for the CDR3 is TGTGCCAGCAGTACTAGCGGGGGGAATGAGCAGTTCTTC.

The chain employs TRBV7-2 and TRBJ1-1; D ambiguous. CDR3 length: 14 residues. The germline V gene has CDR1 SGHTA and CDR2 FQGNSA. The V and J ends lost 5 bases and 0 bases respectively, with 10 bases between them. CDR3 in amino acids: CASSPAPVNTEAFF. The CDR3 DNA sequence: TGTGCCAGCAGCCCCGCACCGGTGAACACTGAAGCTTTCTTT.

The chain employs TRBV28 and TRBJ2-7; weak D call: TRBD1 (5 bases). CDR3 length: 14 amino acids. Germline CDR1 is MDHEN and CDR2 is SYDVKM. The germline V and J ends were trimmed by 10 bases and 6 bases, with 22 bases remaining between them. The CDR3: CATKFYRQGGEQYF. CDR3 DNA sequence: TGTGCCACTAAATTTTATAGGCAGGGCGGCGAGCAGTACTTC.

This clone was recorded only once. The CDR3 loop reads CASSVEGKYNEQFF. In nucleotides, the CDR3 is TGTGCCAGCAGCGTCGAGGGAAAATACAATGAGCAGTTCTTC. The V gene is TRBV9, the J gene TRBJ2-1; weak D call: TRBD2 (5 bases). The V and J ends lost 2 bases and 4 bases respectively, with 10 bases between them. The CDR3 length is 14 residues. The V gene's germline CDR1 is SGDLS and CDR2 YYNGEE.

The chain has TRBV2 and TRBJ1-6; 7 nucleotides line up with TRBD1. Trimming at V came to 2 bases and at J to 7 bases, leaving 5 bases not matched to a gene. The length of the CDR3 is 15 residues. Per the germline V gene, CDR1 is SNHLY and CDR2 is FYNNEI. The CDR3 region is CASSERGRLNSPLHF. CDR3 DNA: TGTGCCAGCAGTGAAAGGGGGCGGCTAAATTCACCCCTCCACTTT. Drawing the rest from reference TRBV2 and TRBJ1-6, the complete variable domain is EPEVTQTPSHQVTQMGQEVILRCVPISNHLYFYWYRQILGQKVEFLVSFYNNEISEKSEIFDDQFSVERPDGSNFTLKIRSTKLEDSAMYFCASSERGRLNSPLHFGNGTRLTVT.

The V gene is TRBV19, the J gene TRBJ2-7, with TRBD2 as a possible D gene (5 bases). Trimming took 2 bases from V and 7 from J, leaving 15 bases between them. The V gene's germline CDR1 is LNHDA and CDR2 SQIVND (reference sequence). The CDR3 sequence is 14 residues long. The CDR3 protein is CASSIIASNMEQYF. In DNA, the CDR3 is TGTGCCAGTAGTATAATAGCGTCCAACATGGAGCAGTACTTC.

This chain connects TRBV5-1 to TRBJ1-1; no clear D. CDR3 length equals 13 residues. CDR1 is SGHRS and CDR2 is YFSETQ in the germline V gene. The V end was cut by 6 bases, the J end by 1 base, with 10 bases between. Here the CDR3 reads CASTPPGNTEAFF. The CDR3 DNA sequence: TGCGCCAGCACCCCCCCAGGGAACACTGAAGCTTTCTTT.

The chain links TRBV9 to TRBJ2-3; 7 bases are a match to TRBD2. V lost 0 bases, J lost 3 bases, and 4 bases stayed unmatched. Germline CDR1 SGDLS, CDR2 YYNGEE. This CDR3 contains 15 residues. CDR3 loop: CASSVGGGFTDTQYF. The CDR3, as DNA: TGTGCCAGCAGCGTAGGGGGGGGTTTTACAGATACGCAGTATTTT.

The rearrangement joins TRBV7-2 to TRBJ2-7; D is possibly TRBD2 (6 bases). Between the trimmed V and J ends, which lost 1 base and 3 bases, there was a span of 16 bases. The CDR3 is made up of 16 amino acids. Germline values: CDR1 SGHTA, CDR2 FQGNSA. As DNA, the CDR3 is TGTGCCAGCAGCTTAGATTCGGGCGGGGTTCTCTACGAGCAGTACTTC. Residues: CASSLDSGGVLYEQYF.

The chain recombines TRBV7-9 with TRBJ2-5; D is possibly TRBD1 (6 bases). Germline lookup yields CDR1 SEHNR and CDR2 FQNEAQ (reference sequence). Trimming took 1 base from V and 4 from J, leaving 16 bases between them. The CDR3 runs 16 residues. In nucleotides, the CDR3 is TGTGCCAGCAGCTTAGGGGCAGGGGATCCCAGAGAGACCCAGTACTTC. Its protein is CASSLGAGDPRETQYF.

The chain joins TRBV7-8 to TRBJ2-7, with D maybe TRBD2 (6 bases). Trimming left V 1 base short and J 2 bases short, with 9 bases between. Per germline, CDR1 SGHVS and CDR2 FQNEAQ. The CDR3 is made up of 14 amino acids. CDR3 DNA: TGTGCCAGCAGCTTAGACAGACTAGCCTACGAGCAGTACTTC. Amino acid sequence: CASSLDRLAYEQYF.

This chain connects TRBV7-9 to TRBJ1-5; D call uncertain. The germline gives CDR1 SEHNR, CDR2 FQNEAQ (reference sequence). V dropped 8 bases and J dropped 2 bases, with 10 bases sitting between them. CDR3 length equals 13 residues. As DNA, the CDR3 is TGTGCCAGCGGACTGGGTGGCAATCAGCCCCAGCATTTT. Amino acids: CASGLGGNQPQHF.

The chain recombines TRBV19 with TRBJ2-4; 10 nucleotides line up with TRBD2. Germline V gives CDR1 LNHDA, CDR2 SQIVND (reference sequence). The junction had 4 bases not matched to a gene; V was cut back by 5 bases and J by 6 bases. CDR3 length: 14 residues. The DNA of the CDR3 is TGTGCCAGTAGTTCAGGACTAGCGGTAAACATTCAGTACTTC. The encoded protein is CASSSGLAVNIQYF.

The gene calls are TRBV5-4 and TRBJ2-1; 8 bases fit TRBD2. V lost 4 bases and J lost 3; bases outside the gene matches: 3. The CDR3 is 14 amino acids. Germline loops: CDR1 SGHNT, CDR2 YYREEE (reference sequence). CDR3 amino acids: CASSAGGLYNEQFF. CDR3 sequence (DNA): TGTGCCAGCAGCGCGGGGGGCCTCTACAATGAGCAGTTCTTC.

V gene TRBV19 combines with J gene TRBJ1-6; D unclear. This CDR3 has 13 amino acids. Looked up from germline, CDR1 is LNHDA and CDR2 is SQIVND (reference sequence). V was clipped by 7 bases and J by 13 bases, with 17 bases between them. CDR3 protein: CASNRGEGAPLHF. The CDR3 coding sequence is TGTGCCAGTAATCGAGGCGAAGGTGCCCCCCTCCACTTT.

The rearrangement links TRBV2 to TRBJ2-5, with 12 bases aligning to TRBD2. In germline, CDR1 is SNHLY, CDR2 FYNNEI. V lost 2 bases, J lost 1 base, and 5 bases stayed unmatched. This CDR3 is 17 amino acids long. In DNA, the CDR3 is TGTGCCAGCAGTGAACATCTAGCGGGAGGGGGCCAAGAGACCCAGTACTTC. This gives the protein CASSEHLAGGGQETQYF. Full variable domain (remainder filled in from reference TRBV2 and TRBJ2-5): EPEVTQTPSHQVTQMGQEVILRCVPISNHLYFYWYRQILGQKVEFLVSFYNNEISEKSEIFDDQFSVERPDGSNFTLKIRSTKLEDSAMYFCASSEHLAGGGQETQYFGPGTRLLVL.

The chain links TRBV20-1 to TRBJ1-2; D is unclear. V gave up 5 bases and J gave up 1 base, with 5 bases separating them. Germline V gives CDR1 DFQATT, CDR2 SNEGSKA (reference sequence). The CDR3 is made up of 11 amino acids. CDR3: CSAPFNYGYTF. DNA for the CDR3: TGCAGTGCTCCATTTAACTATGGCTACACCTTC.